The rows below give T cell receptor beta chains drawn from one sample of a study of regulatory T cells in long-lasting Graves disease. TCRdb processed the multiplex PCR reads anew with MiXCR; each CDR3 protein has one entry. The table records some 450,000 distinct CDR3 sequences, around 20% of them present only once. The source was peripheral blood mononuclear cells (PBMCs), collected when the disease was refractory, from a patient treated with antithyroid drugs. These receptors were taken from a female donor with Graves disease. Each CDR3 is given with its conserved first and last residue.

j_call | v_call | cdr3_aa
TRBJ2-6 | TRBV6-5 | CASSSGTLTFSGANVLTF
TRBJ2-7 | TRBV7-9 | CASSFMTGAYEQYF
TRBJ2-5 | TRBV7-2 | CASSQHPLSKETQYF
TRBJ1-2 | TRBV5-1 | CASSLGKGYGYTF
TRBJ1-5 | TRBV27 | CASSLQGNGQPQHF
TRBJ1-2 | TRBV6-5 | CASSYSSAGDNYGYTF
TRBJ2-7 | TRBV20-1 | CSAPGLVPYEQYF
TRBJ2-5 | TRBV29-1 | CSPTRSDRGRSETQYF
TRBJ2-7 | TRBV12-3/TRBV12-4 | CASSSPGKRERGYEQYF
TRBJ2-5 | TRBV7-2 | CASSPGPAIETQYF
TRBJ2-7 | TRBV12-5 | CASGLVMMYEQYF
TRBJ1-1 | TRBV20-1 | CSANAGRVLRNTEAFF
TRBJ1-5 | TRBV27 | CASRPGADRRPPQHF
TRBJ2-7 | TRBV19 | CASSTTSGSYEQYF
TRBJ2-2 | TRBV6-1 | CASSTHSGTGVTGELFF
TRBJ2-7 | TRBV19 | CASSITHGLTGGQYF
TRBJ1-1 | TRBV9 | CASSPEARVYTEAFF
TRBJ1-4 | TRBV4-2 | CASSQDQGRGDEKLFF
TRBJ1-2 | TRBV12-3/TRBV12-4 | CASSLTGEVGYTF
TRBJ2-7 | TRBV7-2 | CASRPGRPDHEQYF
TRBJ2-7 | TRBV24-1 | CATSDMRQGTYEQYF
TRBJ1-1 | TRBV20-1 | CRASGGTEAFF
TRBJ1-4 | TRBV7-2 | CASSLNEKLFF
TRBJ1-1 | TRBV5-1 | CASSFDGYMNTEAFF